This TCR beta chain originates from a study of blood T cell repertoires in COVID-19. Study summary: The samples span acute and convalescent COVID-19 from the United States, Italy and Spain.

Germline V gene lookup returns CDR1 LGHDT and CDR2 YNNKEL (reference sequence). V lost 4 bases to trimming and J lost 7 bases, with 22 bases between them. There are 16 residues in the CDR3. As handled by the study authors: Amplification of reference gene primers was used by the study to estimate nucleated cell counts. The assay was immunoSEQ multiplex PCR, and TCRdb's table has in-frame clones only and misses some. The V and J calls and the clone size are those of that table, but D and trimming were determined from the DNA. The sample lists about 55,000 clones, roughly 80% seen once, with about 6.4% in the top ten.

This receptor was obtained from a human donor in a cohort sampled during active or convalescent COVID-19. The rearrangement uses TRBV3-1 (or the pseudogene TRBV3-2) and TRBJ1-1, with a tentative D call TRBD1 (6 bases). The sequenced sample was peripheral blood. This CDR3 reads CASSPFYGGRGGEAFF. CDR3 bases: TGTGCCAGCAGCCCCTTCTATGGAGGGAGGGGGGGTGAAGCTTTCTTT.